This TCR beta chain is from a study of molecular identifiers for immune sequencing clone quantification. Regarding the study as a whole: Among effectors, clones above 20 RNA copies held over 97% of molecules; among naive cells, under 1%.

Bulk TCR library preparation followed previously described methods with listed TCR primers. TCRdb recomputed calls from the PCR reads with MiXCR, one row per CDR3 protein. The sample shows more than 450,000 distinct CDR3 sequences, roughly 26% of them seen only once. Points on this clonotype: Its target is unknown.

The CDR3 consists of 12 residues. Germline assignment: CDR1 MDHEN and CDR2 SYDVKM. With 5 bases removed from V and 7 bases from J, the gap between germline ends came to 8 bases. The sample consisted of naive CD8+ T cells from blood, with Jurkat cell RNA spiked in. The subset: FACS-sorted CD8+CD4-CCR7+CD45RA+ naive T cells. The clonotype was recovered from a human donor in good health. Some libraries in this study had Jurkat cell RNA spiked in. The chain is built from TRBV28 and TRBJ2-2, with D perhaps TRBD1 (6 bases). CDR3 sequence: CASSQGHGELFF. The CDR3, as DNA: TGTGCCAGCAGTCAGGGACACGGGGAGCTGTTTTTT.